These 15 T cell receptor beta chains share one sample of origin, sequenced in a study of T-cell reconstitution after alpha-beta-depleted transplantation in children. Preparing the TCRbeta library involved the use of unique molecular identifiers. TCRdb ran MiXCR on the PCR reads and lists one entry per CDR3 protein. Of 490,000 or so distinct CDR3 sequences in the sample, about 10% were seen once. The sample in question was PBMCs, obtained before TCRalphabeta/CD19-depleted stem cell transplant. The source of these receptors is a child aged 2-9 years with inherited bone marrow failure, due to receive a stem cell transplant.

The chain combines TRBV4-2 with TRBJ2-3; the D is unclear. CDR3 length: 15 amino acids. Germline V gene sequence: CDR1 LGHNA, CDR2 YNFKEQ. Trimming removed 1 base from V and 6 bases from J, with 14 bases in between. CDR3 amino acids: CASSQADLPSDTQYF. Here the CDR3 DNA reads TGTGCCAGCAGCCAAGCGGACCTCCCGTCGGATACGCAGTATTTT.

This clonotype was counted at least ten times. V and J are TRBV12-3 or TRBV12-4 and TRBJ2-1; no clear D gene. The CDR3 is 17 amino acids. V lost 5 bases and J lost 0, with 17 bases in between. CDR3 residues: CASSAYLGGSSYNEQFF. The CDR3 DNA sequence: TGTGCCAGCAGTGCATACCTTGGCGGCAGCTCCTACAATGAGCAGTTCTTC.

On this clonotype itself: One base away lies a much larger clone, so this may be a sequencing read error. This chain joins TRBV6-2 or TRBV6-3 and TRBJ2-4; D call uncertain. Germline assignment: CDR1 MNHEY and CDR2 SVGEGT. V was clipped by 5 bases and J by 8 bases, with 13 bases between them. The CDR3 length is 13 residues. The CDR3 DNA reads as TGTGCCAGCAGTGGGCCACGCGAATACATTCAGTACTTC. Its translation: CASSGPREYIQYF.

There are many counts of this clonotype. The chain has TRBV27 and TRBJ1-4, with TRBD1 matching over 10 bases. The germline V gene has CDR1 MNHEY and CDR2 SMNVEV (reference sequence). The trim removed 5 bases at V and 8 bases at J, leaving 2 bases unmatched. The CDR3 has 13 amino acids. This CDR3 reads CASSRTGGEKLFF. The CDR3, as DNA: TGTGCCAGCAGTCGGACAGGGGGGGAAAAACTGTTTTTT.

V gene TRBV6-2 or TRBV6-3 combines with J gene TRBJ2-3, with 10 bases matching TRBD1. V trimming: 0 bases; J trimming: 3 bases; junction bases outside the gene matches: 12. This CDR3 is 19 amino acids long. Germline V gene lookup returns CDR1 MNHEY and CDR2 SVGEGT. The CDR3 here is CASSYSLLHWDRGTDTQYF. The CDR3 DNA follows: TGTGCCAGCAGTTACTCGCTTCTTCATTGGGACAGGGGAACAGATACGCAGTATTTT.

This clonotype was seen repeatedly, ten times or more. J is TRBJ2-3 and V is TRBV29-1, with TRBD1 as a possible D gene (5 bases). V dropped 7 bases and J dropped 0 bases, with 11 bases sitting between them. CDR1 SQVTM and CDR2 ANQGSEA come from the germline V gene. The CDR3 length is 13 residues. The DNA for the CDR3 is TGCAGCGCCTGGACACTTAGCACAGATACGCAGTATTTT. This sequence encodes CSAWTLSTDTQYF.

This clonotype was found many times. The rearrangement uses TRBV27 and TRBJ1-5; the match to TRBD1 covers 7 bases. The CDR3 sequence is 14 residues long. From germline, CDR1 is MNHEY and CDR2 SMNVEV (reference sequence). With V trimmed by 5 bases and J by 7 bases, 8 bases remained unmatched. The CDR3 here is CASSGGGARQPQHF. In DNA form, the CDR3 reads TGTGCCAGCAGTGGAGGGGGCGCGAGACAGCCCCAGCATTTT.

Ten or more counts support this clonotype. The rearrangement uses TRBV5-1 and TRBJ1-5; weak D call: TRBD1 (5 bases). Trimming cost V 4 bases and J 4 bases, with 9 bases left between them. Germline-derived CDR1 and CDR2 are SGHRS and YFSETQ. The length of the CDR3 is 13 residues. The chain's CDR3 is CASSQDTNQPQHF. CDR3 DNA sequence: TGCGCCAGCAGCCAGGACACTAATCAGCCCCAGCATTTT.

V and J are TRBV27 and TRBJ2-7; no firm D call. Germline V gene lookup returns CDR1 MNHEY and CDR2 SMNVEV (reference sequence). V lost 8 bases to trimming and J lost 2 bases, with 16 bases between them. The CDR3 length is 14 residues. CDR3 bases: TGTGCCAGCGGCCTTCAGGCTGCCGCCTACGAGCAGTACTTC. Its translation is CASGLQAAAYEQYF.

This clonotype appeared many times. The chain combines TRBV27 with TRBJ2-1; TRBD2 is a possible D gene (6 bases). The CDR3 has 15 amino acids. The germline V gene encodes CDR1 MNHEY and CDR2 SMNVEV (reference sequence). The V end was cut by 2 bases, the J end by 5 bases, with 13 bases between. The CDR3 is CASSLGLATNNEQFF. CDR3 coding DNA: TGTGCCAGCAGTTTAGGGCTAGCGACAAACAATGAGCAGTTCTTC.

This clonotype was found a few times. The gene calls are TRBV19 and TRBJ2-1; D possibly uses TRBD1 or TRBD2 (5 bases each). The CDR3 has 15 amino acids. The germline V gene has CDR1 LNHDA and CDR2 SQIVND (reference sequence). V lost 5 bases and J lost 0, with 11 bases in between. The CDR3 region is CASSWGSRSYNEQFF. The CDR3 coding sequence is TGTGCCAGTAGTTGGGGGAGCCGCTCCTACAATGAGCAGTTCTTC.

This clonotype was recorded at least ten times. The CDR3 DNA reads as TGCGCCAGCAGCCCATTCTCAACAGGCACAGATACGCAGTATTTT. It encodes CASSPFSTGTDTQYF. This chain joins TRBV4-3 and TRBJ2-3, with D uncertain. The CDR3 covers 15 residues. The V end lost 4 bases, the J end lost 1 base, and 12 bases lay between the germline ends. CDR1 LGHNA and CDR2 YSLEER come from the germline V gene.

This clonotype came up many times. CDR3 nucleotide sequence: TGCAGCGTTCCGGGGGGGTACAGGGATCTCACAGATACGCAGTATTTT. Protein product: CSVPGGYRDLTDTQYF. The genes are TRBV29-1 and TRBJ2-3; 8 positions match TRBD2. The CDR3 spans 16 residues. The junction had 12 bases not matched to a gene; V was cut back by 5 bases and J by 2 bases. CDR1 and CDR2 from the germline V gene are SQVTM and ANQGSEA.

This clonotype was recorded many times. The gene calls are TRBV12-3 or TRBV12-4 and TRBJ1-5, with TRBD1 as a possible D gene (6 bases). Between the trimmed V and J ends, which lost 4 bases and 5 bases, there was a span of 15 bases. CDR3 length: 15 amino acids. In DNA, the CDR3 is TGTGCCAGCAGTTCCACAGACAGGTCCTATCAGCCCCAGCATTTT. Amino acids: CASSSTDRSYQPQHF.

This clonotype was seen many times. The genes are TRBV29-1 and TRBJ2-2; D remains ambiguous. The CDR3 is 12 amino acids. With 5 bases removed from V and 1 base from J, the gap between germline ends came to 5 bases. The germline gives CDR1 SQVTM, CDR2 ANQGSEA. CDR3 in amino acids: CSVIQNTGELFF. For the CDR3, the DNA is TGCAGCGTTATCCAGAACACCGGGGAGCTGTTTTTT.